This T cell receptor (beta chain) appears in the sequencing data of a study of control samples from healthy donors and cancer patients. CDR3 length: 13 amino acids. CDR1 is GTSNPN and CDR2 is SVGIG in the germline V gene (reference sequence). The ends lost 8 bases at V and 4 bases at J; junction bases unmatched: 11. Sequencing used immunoSEQ multiplex PCR; TCRdb keeps in-frame clones, though not all of them. Of around 180,000 clones in the sample, more than 90% were seen once. The TCR comes from a woman in her forties in good health. This chain joins TRBV30 and TRBJ2-7, with TRBD2 identical over 7 bases. Sequencing used blood. In DNA, the CDR3 is TGTGCCGGCATGATTGAAGCGGGGTACGAGCAGTACTTC. Translating it yields CAGMIEAGYEQYF.